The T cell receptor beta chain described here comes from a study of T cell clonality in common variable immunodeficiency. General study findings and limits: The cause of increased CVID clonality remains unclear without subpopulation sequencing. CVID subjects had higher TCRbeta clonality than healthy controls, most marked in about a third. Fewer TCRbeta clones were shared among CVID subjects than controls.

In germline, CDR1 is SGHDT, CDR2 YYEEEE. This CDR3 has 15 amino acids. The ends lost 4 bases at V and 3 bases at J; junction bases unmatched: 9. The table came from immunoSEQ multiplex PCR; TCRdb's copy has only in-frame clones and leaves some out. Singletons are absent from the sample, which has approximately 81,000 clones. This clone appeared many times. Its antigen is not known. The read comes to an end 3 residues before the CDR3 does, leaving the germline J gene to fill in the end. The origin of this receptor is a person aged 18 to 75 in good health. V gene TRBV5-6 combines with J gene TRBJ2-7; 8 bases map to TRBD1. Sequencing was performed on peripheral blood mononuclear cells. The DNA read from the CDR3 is TGTGCCAGCAGCCAGATTGGACAGGGTTACTACGAG. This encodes CASSQIGQGYYE. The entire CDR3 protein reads CASSQIGQGYYEQYF. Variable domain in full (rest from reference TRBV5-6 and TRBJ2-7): DAGVTQSPTHLIKTRGQQVTLRCSPKSGHDTVSWYQQALGQGPQFIFQYYEEEERQRGNFPDRFSGHQFPNYSSELNVNALLLGDSALYLCASSQIGQGYYEQYFGPGTRLTVT.